Each of the 5 T cell receptor beta chains below was sequenced from the same sample in a study of blood T cell repertoires in COVID-19. This table comes from immunoSEQ multiplex PCR, and its TCRdb copy is limited to in-frame clones, with some not included. The sample has fewer than 250,000 clones, 84% seen once; the top ten hold roughly a tenth. Material for sequencing was peripheral blood. The receptors originated from an elderly woman with COVID-19, enrolled during active disease.

This clone was found once. V and J are TRBV5-6 and TRBJ1-1; 7 bases match TRBD1. In germline, CDR1 is SGHDT, CDR2 YYEEEE. The CDR3 covers 14 residues. Losses at the gene ends were 0 bases for V and 4 bases for J; bases not matched to a gene: 3. The CDR3 loop is CASSLVAGGTEAFF. CDR3 nucleotides: TGTGCCAGCAGCTTGGTTGCAGGGGGCACTGAAGCTTTCTTT.

The gene calls are TRBV6-5 and TRBJ1-1, with D unresolved. The CDR3 spans 15 residues. V lost 5 bases and J 2 bases, leaving 15 bases between the germline ends. Germline V CDR1 and CDR2: MNHEY, SVGAGI. CDR3 amino acids: CASSRTRSTNTEAFF. CDR3 coding DNA: TGTGCCAGCAGTCGTACGCGGTCCACCAACACTGAAGCTTTCTTT.

The chain links TRBV5-8 to TRBJ2-1, with TRBD1 matching over 9 bases. CDR3 size: 13 residues. Unmatched junction bases numbered 3, after V lost 2 bases and J lost 9 bases. The germline V gene has CDR1 SGHTS and CDR2 YDEGEE. The CDR3 bases are TGTGCCAGCAGCTTAACAGGGGGCAGTGAGCAGTTCTTC. This encodes CASSLTGGSEQFF.

This chain uses TRBV28 with TRBJ1-4; a possible D gene is TRBD1 (6 bases). This CDR3 spans 13 amino acids. Germline assignment: CDR1 MDHEN and CDR2 SYDVKM. The ends were cut back, 5 bases at V and 12 bases at J, with 16 bases in the middle. The CDR3 DNA follows: TGTGCCAGCAGTCGGGTCCGAGGGGGGGAACTGTTTTTT. Encoded protein: CASSRVRGGELFF.

V is TRBV9 and J is TRBJ1-4; D is perhaps TRBD1 (6 bases). Looked up from germline, CDR1 is SGDLS and CDR2 is YYNGEE. The CDR3 consists of 15 residues. Trimming took 4 bases from V and 3 from J, leaving 13 bases between them. CDR3 sequence: CASSPRGNPNEKLFF. The CDR3 region has the DNA TGTGCCAGCAGCCCCAGGGGTAATCCTAATGAAAAACTGTTTTTT.